Sequencing of this T cell receptor (beta chain) was carried out in a study of blood T cells in healthy people across ages. Study observations and caveats: Significant beta diversity loss was already apparent by age about 42, declining roughly linearly.

This clonotype was picked up one time. Its antigen is unidentified. A second about 6 to 12 cycle PCR used barcoded and J-beta primers. In TCRdb, the 5' RACE reads were re-called with MiXCR into one record per CDR3 protein. The sample holds approximately 400,000 distinct CDR3 sequences; about 52% are singletons and the top ten take roughly 51%. CDR1 and CDR2 from the germline V gene are SGHTA and FQGNSA. The CDR3 extends over 20 amino acids. Trimming stripped 5 bases from V and 5 bases from J, with 31 bases between. The source material was blood. The chain carries TRBV7-2 and TRBJ1-5, with D maybe TRBD1 (6 bases). This clonotype was sampled from a man aged 55 to 70 in good health. The CDR3 reads CASSLLRPRFNRDWDQPQHF. The CDR3 DNA reads TGTGCCAGCAGCCTTTTACGCCCGAGATTCAACAGGGATTGGGATCAGCCCCAGCATTTT.